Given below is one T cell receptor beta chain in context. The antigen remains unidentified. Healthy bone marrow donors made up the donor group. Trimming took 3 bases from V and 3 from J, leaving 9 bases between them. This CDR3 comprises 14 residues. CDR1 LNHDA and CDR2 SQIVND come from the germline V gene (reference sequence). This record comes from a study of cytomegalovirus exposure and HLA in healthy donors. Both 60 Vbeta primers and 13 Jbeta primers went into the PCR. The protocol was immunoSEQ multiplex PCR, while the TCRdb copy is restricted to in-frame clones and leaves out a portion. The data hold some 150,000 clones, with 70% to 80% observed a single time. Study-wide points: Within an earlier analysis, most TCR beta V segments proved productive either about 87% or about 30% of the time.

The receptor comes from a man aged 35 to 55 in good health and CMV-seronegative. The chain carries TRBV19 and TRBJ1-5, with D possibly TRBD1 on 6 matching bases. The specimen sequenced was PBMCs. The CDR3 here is CASSIPGDNQPQHF. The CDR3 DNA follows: TGTGCCAGTAGTATCCCAGGGGACAATCAGCCCCAGCATTTT.